This TCR beta chain was captured in a study of cytomegalovirus exposure and HLA in healthy donors. For the study at large: A subsequent analysis stated that the approximately 110 validation repertoires were run on the same platform as the roughly 710 first-cohort repertoires.

Produced via immunoSEQ multiplex PCR; TCRdb's table is partial and in-frame only. The sample lists some 250,000 clones, nearly 90% occurring once. The CDR3 spans 14 residues. Germline CDR1 MNHNY, CDR2 SVGAGI (reference sequence). Trimming took 6 bases from V and 7 from J, leaving 18 bases between them. Regarding this clone: Antigen unknown.

Study-wide findings and caveats: The study put under 200 TCR beta chains on its list as cytomegalovirus-associated. Reportedly, cytomegalovirus status was diagnosed with high sensitivity and specificity. Rarity marked most TCR sequences, yet some public TCRs occurred in many donors.

The V call is TRBV6-6, the J call TRBJ1-1, with a weak D call TRBD1 (6 bases). The TCR sequence derives from a woman younger than 35 in good health and CMV-seronegative. Sequencing used PBMCs. This chain's CDR3 is CASSPRGGNIEAFF. As DNA, the CDR3 is TGTGCCAGCAGCCCCCGGGGGGGCAATATTGAAGCTTTCTTT.